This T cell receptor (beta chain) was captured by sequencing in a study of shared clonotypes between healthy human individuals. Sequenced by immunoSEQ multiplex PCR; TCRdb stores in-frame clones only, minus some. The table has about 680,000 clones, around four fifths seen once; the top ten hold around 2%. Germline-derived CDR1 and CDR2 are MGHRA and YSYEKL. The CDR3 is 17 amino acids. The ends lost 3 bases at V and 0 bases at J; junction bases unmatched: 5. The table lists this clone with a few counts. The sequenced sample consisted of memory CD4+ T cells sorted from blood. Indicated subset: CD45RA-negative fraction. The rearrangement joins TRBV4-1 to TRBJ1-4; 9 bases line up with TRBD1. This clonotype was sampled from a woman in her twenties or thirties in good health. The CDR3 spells CASSQPDRGATNEKLFF. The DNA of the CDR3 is TGCGCCAGCAGCCAGCCAGACAGGGGGGCAACTAATGAAAAACTGTTTTTT.